Here is one T cell receptor (beta chain) with its context. The antigen is undetermined. The time point denotes: late sampling 161 to 241 days after vaccination in a few convalescent patients. The treatment denotes: approximately nine-day PBMC culture with coronavirus spike peptide pools or control peptides (ViraFEST assay). The CDR3 consists of 14 residues. V shed 8 bases, J shed 2 bases, and the junction held 9 bases outside the gene matches. In germline, CDR1 is MNHEY, CDR2 SMNVEV (reference sequence). The data belong to a study of vaccination and CD4 T cells after COVID-19. With the Oncomine TCR Beta short-read assay, DNA from cultured CD4+ T cells was sequenced. Cultured CD4+ T cells were the source of extracted genomic DNA. TCRdb itself ran the PCR reads through MiXCR, one entry per CDR3 protein. The sample records fewer than 25,000 distinct CDR3 sequences, 30% being singletons.

The chain carries TRBV27 and TRBJ2-7; TRBD2 aligns across 7 bases. Sequenced material: CD4+ T cells from blood, cultured in vitro, taken about 7 months after SARS-CoV-2 vaccination. The sequence derives from a human donor who had recovered from COVID-19. CDR3 sequence: CASAQRDPPYEQYF. CDR3 sequence (DNA): TGTGCCAGCGCCCAGCGGGACCCACCCTACGAGCAGTACTTC.